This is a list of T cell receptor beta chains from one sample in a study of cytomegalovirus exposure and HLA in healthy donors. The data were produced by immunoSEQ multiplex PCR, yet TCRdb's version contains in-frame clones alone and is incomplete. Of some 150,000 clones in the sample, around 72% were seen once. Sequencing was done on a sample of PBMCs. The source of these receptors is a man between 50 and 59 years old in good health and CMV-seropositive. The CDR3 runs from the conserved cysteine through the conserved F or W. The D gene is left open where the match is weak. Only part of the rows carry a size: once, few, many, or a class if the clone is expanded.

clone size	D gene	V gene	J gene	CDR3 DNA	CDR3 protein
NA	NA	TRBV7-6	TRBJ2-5	TGTGCCAGCAGCTTATCTATTAGCGAGCCACAAGAGACCCAGTACTTC	CASSLSISEPQETQYF
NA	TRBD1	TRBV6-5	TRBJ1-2	TGTGCCAGCAGTTACTCGGGGACAGGGGGCTACACCTTC	CASSYSGTGGYTF
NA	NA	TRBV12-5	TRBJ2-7	TGTGCTAGTGGTTTGATGAGGGAGCAGTACTTC	CASGLMREQYF
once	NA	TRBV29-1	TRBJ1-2	TGCAGCGTTACCCTGGGGCCTTCTCTCTATGGCTACACCTTC	CSVTLGPSLYGYTF
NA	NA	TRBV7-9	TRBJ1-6	TGTGCCAGCAACCTGGACAGCTATAATTCACCCCTCCACTTT	CASNLDSYNSPLHF
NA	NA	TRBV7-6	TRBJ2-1	TGTGCCAGCAGCTCTTTACAGGGTAATGAGCAGTTCTTC	CASSSLQGNEQFF
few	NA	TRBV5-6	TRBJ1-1	TGTGCCAGCAGCGTCAGGGTGAACACTGAAGCTTTCTTT	CASSVRVNTEAFF
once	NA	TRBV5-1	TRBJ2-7	TGCGCCAGCAGCCCGACGGCAGGGGCCTACGAGCAGTACTTC	CASSPTAGAYEQYF
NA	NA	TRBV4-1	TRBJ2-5	TGCGCCAGCAGCCAATCCCAAAACAGGGTACGAGAGACCCAGTACTTC	CASSQSQNRVRETQYF
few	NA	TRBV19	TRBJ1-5	TGTGCCAGTAGTATAGGCAGGGCTATCAATCAGCCCCAGCATTTT	CASSIGRAINQPQHF
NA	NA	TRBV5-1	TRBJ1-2	TGCGCCAGCAGCTGGTCCGGGACTCCAGATGGCTACACCTTC	CASSWSGTPDGYTF